These T cell receptor beta chains were read from a single sample in a study of blood T cell repertoires in COVID-19. Repertoires were generated with immunoSEQ multiplex PCR, while TCRdb's copy carries only in-frame clones and drops some. The sample carries about 200,000 clones, 89% recorded once. The sequenced sample was peripheral blood. These receptors were collected from a man aged 55 to 70 who had recovered from COVID-19. Both conserved end residues are part of each CDR3. The D gene is left open where the match is weak. A clone size is listed for some rows: how often the clone was seen (once, few, many), or a class if it is expanded.

V	J	D	size	DNA	CDR3
TRBV29-1	TRBJ1-2	-	-	TGCAGCGTATCTTACTCAGGGGATATCATCTATGGCTACACCTTC	CSVSYSGDIIYGYTF
TRBV20-1	TRBJ2-3	-	-	TGCAGTGCTGGGAGATCTGGTACGCAGTATTTT	CSAGRSGTQYF
TRBV19	TRBJ1-3	TRBD1	-	TGTGCCAGTAGCGTGGGACAGAGTGCCTTCAGAAACACCATATATTTT	CASSVGQSAFRNTIYF
TRBV6-5	TRBJ2-2	TRBD1	many	TGTGCCAGCATCCAAGGACAGGGTGTATCTGGGGAGCTGTTTTTT	CASIQGQGVSGELFF
TRBV3-1/TRBV3-2	TRBJ2-5	TRBD2	-	TGTGCCAGCAGCCAATGGGCTAGCGGGGGAGACCAAGAGACCCAGTACTTC	CASSQWASGGDQETQYF
TRBV3-1/TRBV3-2	TRBJ1-2	TRBD1	-	TGTGCCAGCAGTCTACAGGGGGTAGGAGGCTACACCTTC	CASSLQGVGGYTF
TRBV19	TRBJ2-1	TRBD1	-	TGTGCCAGTAGTAAGGGATCTGGGACAGAGGTCGAGTTCTTC	CASSKGSGTEVEFF
TRBV7-8	TRBJ2-1	TRBD2	-	TGTGCCAGCAGCCGTCCGAGGATAGCGGGATTCAATGAGCAGTTCTTC	CASSRPRIAGFNEQFF
TRBV19	TRBJ2-6	-	-	TGTGCCAGTAGTTTGGGAGGCTCTGGGGCCAACGTCCTGACTTTC	CASSLGGSGANVLTF
TRBV10-2	TRBJ2-3	-	-	TGCGCCAGCAGTGATGTAGTAGGGGTAATGGATACGCAGTATTTT	CASSDVVGVMDTQYF
TRBV6-2/TRBV6-3	TRBJ2-3	TRBD2	-	TGTGCCAGCAGTTATTCCGAGCGGGGAGATACGCAGTATTTT	CASSYSERGDTQYF
TRBV2	TRBJ1-4	TRBD1	-	TGTGCCAGCAGTGATGTCGGACAGGGGAGTGAAAAACTGTTTTTT	CASSDVGQGSEKLFF
TRBV2	TRBJ2-7	TRBD2	-	TGTGCCAGCAGTGGGCCTAGCGGGAGGACCGAGCAGTACTTC	CASSGPSGRTEQYF
TRBV7-6	TRBJ2-5	-	-	TGTGCCAGCAGCTTAGGGGACACCCCAGAGACCCAGTACTTC	CASSLGDTPETQYF
TRBV18	TRBJ1-6	-	-	TGTGCCAGCTCACCAGTCGACAGCTCAAGCTCCTATAATTCACCCCTCCACTTT	CASSPVDSSSSYNSPLHF
TRBV2	TRBJ1-5	-	-	TGTGCCAGCAGTGAACAGGGACTATGGAATCAGCCCCAGCATTTT	CASSEQGLWNQPQHF
TRBV9	TRBJ2-3	-	-	TGTGCCAGCAGCGTAGTTGGGGAGTGGGATACGCAGTATTTT	CASSVVGEWDTQYF
TRBV7-9	TRBJ1-1	-	once	TGTGCCAGCAGCAAAAACGGGGGGCTAAGGGCTGAAGCTTTCTTT	CASSKNGGLRAEAFF
TRBV9	TRBJ2-2	TRBD2	-	TGTGCCAGCAGCGCCAGGGACTACTACACCGGGGAGCTGTTTTTT	CASSARDYYTGELFF
TRBV2	TRBJ2-1	-	-	TGTGCCAGCAGTGAAGTAAAGGGAAAGGGGGATGAGCAGTTCTTC	CASSEVKGKGDEQFF
TRBV3-1/TRBV3-2	TRBJ1-4	-	once	TGTGCCAGCAGCCGGGCCCATGCAACTAATGAAAAACTGTTTTTT	CASSRAHATNEKLFF
TRBV29-1	TRBJ2-2	-	-	TGCAGCGTTGAAGGAGGACGGGGATTGAACACCGGGGAGCTGTTTTTT	CSVEGGRGLNTGELFF
TRBV5-1	TRBJ2-1	-	-	TGCGCCAGCAGCTTTAACCGGGACGGGAGATACAATGAGCAGTTCTTC	CASSFNRDGRYNEQFF
TRBV5-1	TRBJ2-7	TRBD1	-	TGCGCCAGCAGCTCCGGACAGGCCAGCTACGAGCAGTACTTC	CASSSGQASYEQYF
TRBV28	TRBJ2-2	TRBD1	once	TGTGCCAGCACCCTTCCTGGGACAGGGTCCACCGGGGAGCTGTTTTTT	CASTLPGTGSTGELFF
TRBV7-3	TRBJ2-1	TRBD1	-	TGTGCCAGCAGCTTCGACAGGGACCACAATGAGCAGTTCTTC	CASSFDRDHNEQFF
TRBV5-4	TRBJ2-2	TRBD2	-	TGTGCCAGCAGCAGGACTAGCGGGGTCACCGGGGAGCTGTTTTTT	CASSRTSGVTGELFF
TRBV10-3	TRBJ1-1	TRBD1	-	TGTGCCATCAGTGACCCGGGACAGCCAAACACTGAAGCTTTCTTT	CAISDPGQPNTEAFF
TRBV5-6	TRBJ2-1	TRBD2	-	TGTGCCAGCAGCAGCACTAGCGGAACTAAGTACAATGAGCAGTTCTTC	CASSSTSGTKYNEQFF
TRBV6-2/TRBV6-3	TRBJ1-2	TRBD1	-	TGTGCCAGCAGTCACCAAGACAGGGGGGCCTATGGCTACACCTTC	CASSHQDRGAYGYTF
TRBV28	TRBJ1-2	-	-	TGTGCCAGCACCCCTGGGGGGGGCAATTCTAACTATGGCTACACCTTC	CASTPGGGNSNYGYTF
TRBV6-5	TRBJ1-2	-	-	TGTGCCAGCAGTTCTCCGAGAGGGTCAAACTATGGCTACACCTTC	CASSSPRGSNYGYTF
TRBV10-3	TRBJ2-2	-	-	TGTGCCATCAGTGGAACACTAGCAACCGGGGAGCTGTTTTTT	CAISGTLATGELFF
TRBV5-4	TRBJ2-7	-	-	TGTGCCAGCAGCTCACAAGCGGTTGCCTACGAGCAGTACTTC	CASSSQAVAYEQYF
TRBV6-5	TRBJ1-5	TRBD1	-	TGTGCCAGCAGACGACAGGGGGCGGGTCAGCCCCAGCATTTT	CASRRQGAGQPQHF
TRBV4-2	TRBJ2-1	-	-	TGTGCCAGCAGCCAAGGCTCCGGCATGGCCAGGGGTGAGCAGTTCTTC	CASSQGSGMARGEQFF
TRBV18	TRBJ1-1	-	-	TGTGCCAGCTCACTAATTACAGGGAAAGCGGGGACTGAAGCTTTCTTT	CASSLITGKAGTEAFF
TRBV3-1/TRBV3-2	TRBJ1-3	TRBD1	-	TGTGCCAGCAGCCAAGCTACGGGACAGCCCTCTGGAAACACCATATATTTT	CASSQATGQPSGNTIYF
TRBV6-5	TRBJ2-7	-	-	TGTGCCAGCAGACCCTCGGGGGATTATTACGAGCAGTACTTC	CASRPSGDYYEQYF
TRBV2	TRBJ1-5	-	-	TGTGCCAGCAGCTATAGCAATCAGCCCCAGCATTTT	CASSYSNQPQHF